The entry below gives a single TCR beta chain sequence along with its context. Its antigen is not known. Germline CDR1 and CDR2: LGHNA and YSLEER. The CDR3 extends over 13 amino acids. Trimming took 3 bases from V and 5 from J; bases not matched to a gene: 4. This sample was included in a study of T cell responses to AZD1222 COVID-19 vaccine. General study points: In a largely white British group with more females than males, clonal diversity was possibly underestimated. With two AZD1222 doses given, Spike-specific TCR breadth and depth both rose.

Sequencing was performed with immunoSEQ multiplex PCR; in TCRdb, only in-frame clones are kept and a portion is missing. The data show over 150,000 clones, with about 87% seen just once and less than 3.5% held by the top ten. The chain joins TRBV4-3 to TRBJ2-7; 7 bases match TRBD1. The TCR was taken from an adult in good health. The sequencing used peripheral blood, collected on day 0 of AZD1222 vaccination. CDR3 sequence reads: CASSQRQGHEQYF. CDR3 DNA: TGCGCCAGCAGCCAGAGACAGGGCCACGAGCAGTACTTC.